These 18 T cell receptor beta chains originate from one sample sequenced in a study of blood T cell repertoires in COVID-19 (TCRdb year 2020). Preparation of the library involved the immunoSEQ multiplex PCR assay. TCRdb stores this immuneACCESS table with in-frame sequences only. Part of the clones is absent; in the studies checked, under half of the shortfall reflects unresolved V genes, and no reason is known for the rest. Within this sample are 300,000 or so clones, with about 88% of them counted one time only. Jointly, the top ten make up around 2.7% of the sample. The sample was PBMCs or T cells enriched from blood (not recorded which). All receptors derive from a man in his 60s who had recovered from COVID-19.

This chain joins TRBV4-3 and TRBJ1-2, with TRBD1 identical over 8 bases. Per the germline V gene, CDR1 is LGHNA and CDR2 is YSLEER. This CDR3 spans 13 amino acids. Trimming at V came to 8 bases and at J to 8 bases, leaving 10 bases not matched to a gene. CDR3 sequence (DNA): TGCGCCAGCCGAGAAGCAGGGGGCAACGGCTACACCTTC. It specifies CASREAGGNGYTF.

The rearrangement uses TRBV7-8 and TRBJ2-1, with a possible D match to TRBD2 (6 bases). This CDR3 region has 15 residues. In germline, CDR1 is SGHVS, CDR2 FQNEAQ. V lost 2 bases, J lost 4 bases, and 12 bases lay in between. DNA of the CDR3: TGTGCCAGCAGCTTATCGGGGGATGGGTACAATGAGCAGTTCTTC. This codes for CASSLSGDGYNEQFF.

The J gene is TRBJ2-1, the V gene TRBV13, with a weak D call TRBD2 (6 bases). The CDR3 length is 18 residues. Germline V gene data show CDR1 as PRHDT and CDR2 as FYEKMQ (reference sequence). V lost 6 bases, J lost 5 bases, and 26 bases lay in between. Written as DNA, the CDR3 is TGTGCCAGCAGATCAGATCGGCTGGCGGGGAGAGGGAACAATGAGCAGTTCTTC. It encodes CASRSDRLAGRGNNEQFF.

V and J are TRBV3-1 (or the pseudogene TRBV3-2) and TRBJ1-5; D gene ambiguous. The ends were cut back, 1 base at V and 5 bases at J, with 15 bases in the middle. CDR3 length equals 16 residues. The V gene's germline CDR1 is LGHDT and CDR2 YNNKEL (reference sequence). CDR3 sequence: CASSQGAGSRDQPQHF. In nucleotides, the CDR3 is TGTGCCAGCAGCCAAGGCGCCGGGTCCCGGGATCAGCCCCAGCATTTT.

The J gene is TRBJ1-3, the V gene TRBV6-1, with D unclear. Germline CDR1 MNHNS, CDR2 SASEGT. Trimming stripped 2 bases from V and 0 bases from J, with 14 bases between. This CDR3 comprises 17 residues. The CDR3 sequence is CASSEPGMGFSGNTIYF. The CDR3 region has the DNA TGTGCCAGCAGTGAACCGGGGATGGGGTTCTCTGGAAACACCATATATTTT.

DNA of the CDR3: TGTGCCAGCTCACGTACGGTAACGGGTCAGCCCCAGCATTTT. The encoded protein is CASSRTVTGQPQHF. The rearrangement uses TRBV18 and TRBJ1-5; D ambiguous. The V and J ends lost 4 bases and 6 bases respectively, with 13 bases between them. The length of the CDR3 is 14 residues. CDR1 and CDR2 from the germline V gene are KGHSH and LQKENI.

The chain links TRBV5-1 to TRBJ1-4; 8 nucleotides match TRBD1. The CDR3 is 16 amino acids. With V trimmed by 4 bases and J by 8 bases, 13 bases remained unmatched. Germline loops: CDR1 SGHRS, CDR2 YFSETQ. DNA for the CDR3: TGCGCCAGCAGCCTTAACCCGACAGGGGAAGGAGAAAAACTGTTTTTT. Protein: CASSLNPTGEGEKLFF.

The V and J genes are TRBV18 and TRBJ1-1; D gene unclear. Germline-derived CDR1 and CDR2 are KGHSH and LQKENI. The V gene lost 1 base and the J gene lost 1 base, with 10 bases spanning the gap. The CDR3 consists of 15 residues. The CDR3 is CASSPLTNRNTEAFF. CDR3 bases: TGTGCCAGCTCACCACTGACTAACAGGAACACTGAAGCTTTCTTT.

As DNA, the CDR3 is TGTGCCAGCAGCTCCCACACCCTTAATCAGCCCCAGCATTTT. The encoded protein is CASSSHTLNQPQHF. The chain recombines TRBV7-2 with TRBJ1-5; unclear D gene. CDR1 is SGHTA and CDR2 is FQGNSA in the germline V gene. V lost 4 bases and J 4 bases, leaving 11 bases between the germline ends. This CDR3 spans 14 amino acids.

The chain has TRBV27 and TRBJ2-7; 11 bases agree with TRBD2. This CDR3 is 15 amino acids long. With 4 bases clipped from V and 7 bases from J, the junction kept 9 bases outside the gene matches. The V gene's germline CDR1 is MNHEY and CDR2 SMNVEV (reference sequence). This CDR3 reads CASSYRLAGSEEQYF. CDR3 coding DNA: TGTGCCAGCAGTTACCGACTAGCGGGAAGTGAAGAGCAGTACTTC.

The J gene is TRBJ2-1, the V gene TRBV4-1, with 13 bases identical to TRBD2. Germline trimming cut 2 bases from V and 2 bases from J; bases unmatched to any gene: 3. This CDR3 comprises 17 residues. Germline V lookup: CDR1 MGHRA, CDR2 YSYEKL. CDR3: CASSQTLAGGPYNEQFF. The CDR3 nucleotides read TGCGCCAGCAGCCAAACACTAGCGGGGGGGCCCTACAATGAGCAGTTCTTC.

With respect to this clone: Other nucleotide sequences in the sample specify the same CDR3. The rearrangement uses TRBV12-3 or TRBV12-4 and TRBJ1-1, with D possibly matching TRBD1 (5 bases). The CDR3 is made up of 13 amino acids. V lost 6 bases, J lost 2 bases, and 10 bases lay in between. The CDR3 loop is CASSLTGNTEAFF. The CDR3 bases are TGTGCCAGCAGCCTAACAGGAAACACTGAAGCTTTCTTT.

The chain links TRBV7-2 to TRBJ2-3; 8 bases line up with TRBD2. CDR3 length equals 16 residues. V lost 5 bases to trimming and J lost 4 bases; unmatched junction nucleotides: 11. Germline loops: CDR1 SGHTA, CDR2 FQGNSA. The CDR3 sequence: CASSPGAGGRADTQYF. The CDR3, as DNA: TGTGCCAGCAGCCCAGGGGCGGGGGGCCGCGCAGATACGCAGTATTTT.

This chain connects TRBV3-1 (or the pseudogene TRBV3-2) to TRBJ2-1, with unresolved D. This CDR3 comprises 18 residues. Germline CDR1 reads LGHDT; CDR2 reads YNNKEL (reference sequence). With 0 bases removed from V and 1 base from J, the gap between germline ends came to 16 bases. CDR3 DNA sequence: TGTGCCAGCAGCCAAGACCGGTCGATATCCGGGTCCTACAATGAGCAGTTCTTC. Residues: CASSQDRSISGSYNEQFF.

This chain joins TRBV19 and TRBJ2-3, with 7 bases identical to TRBD2. The germline CDR1 and CDR2 sequences are LNHDA and SQIVND (reference sequence). CDR3 size: 17 residues. The J segment lost 2 bases and the V segment lost 4 bases, leaving 12 bases of the junction unmatched. CDR3 sequence (DNA): TGTGCCAGTAGTACGATTTGGCCGGGGGGATTCACAGATACGCAGTATTTT. Amino acids: CASSTIWPGGFTDTQYF.

This chain connects TRBV19 to TRBJ2-2, with D possibly matching TRBD2 (5 bases). The germline V gene encodes CDR1 LNHDA and CDR2 SQIVND (reference sequence). This CDR3 contains 14 residues. Trimming pared 2 bases from V and 5 bases from J, leaving 9 bases between. In DNA, the CDR3 is TGTGCCAGTAGTATAATGCCGGGGACCGGGGAGCTGTTTTTT. It specifies CASSIMPGTGELFF. Combining the CDR3 with reference TRBV19 and TRBJ2-2 gives the whole variable domain DGGITQSPKYLFRKEGQNVTLSCEQNLNHDAMYWYRQDPGQGLRLIYYSQIVNDFQKGDIAEGYSVSREKKESFPLTVTSAQKNPTAFYLCASSIMPGTGELFFGEGSRLTVL.

The sample holds many counts of this clone. This chain's CDR3 is CASSLVWGHNQPQHF. Here the CDR3 DNA reads TGTGCCAGCAGCTTAGTATGGGGCCACAATCAGCCCCAGCATTTT. The genes are TRBV7-2 and TRBJ1-5; D might be TRBD1 (5 bases). V was shortened by 1 base and J by 3 bases, with 10 bases between the two germline ends. The germline gives CDR1 SGHTA, CDR2 FQGNSA. The CDR3 totals 15 residues.

The chain is built from TRBV18 and TRBJ1-5; 7 bases match TRBD1. J was trimmed by 5 bases and V by 0 bases; bases with no gene match: 7. Germline V gene data show CDR1 as KGHSH and CDR2 as LQKENI. The CDR3 sequence is 16 residues long. The CDR3 region has the DNA TGTGCCAGCTCACCACCGTACAGGGGACTTTATCAGCCCCAGCATTTT. It yields the protein CASSPPYRGLYQPQHF.